This TCR beta chain was captured by sequencing in a study of T-cell memory formation after mild COVID-19. Study-wide context: TCR clusters mostly belonged to single donors.

TCRdb used MiXCR to reprocess the 5' RACE reads, holding one entry per CDR3 protein. The top ten hold roughly 23% of the sample, which has 190,000 or so distinct CDR3 sequences, 20% to 25% seen once. Points from the study as a whole: Still unconfirmed is whether the second-wave clones peaking on day 37 recognized SARS-CoV-2. Contracting clones from day 15 to 85 had balanced CD4/CD8; later expanders favoured CD4+.

To note about this clonotype: The antigen is not known.

The CDR3 runs to 13 residues. V was cut by 3 bases and J by 5 bases, with 7 bases left in between. This TCR was sampled from an adult woman who had mild COVID-19 (a few samples of this study predate the infection). Cell type and time point are not known. The sample was PBMCs or a T cell subset sorted from them (not recorded which). The chain joins TRBV12-3 or TRBV12-4 to TRBJ2-2; D gene ambiguous. As DNA, the CDR3 is TGTGCCAGCAGTTTTGGGCGAACCGGGGAGCTGTTTTTT. Residues: CASSFGRTGELFF.